This T cell receptor (beta chain) derives from a study of T cells in Graves' hyperthyroidism and ophthalmopathy. This clonotype has ten or more counts. Its antigen is not known. Broader study findings: Among clonotypes expanded in thyroid above 0.001, most were also found in blood.

RNA transcripts provided the source from which TCR beta CDR3 regions were amplified. A set of HTBI primers served as the primers for a first-round RT-PCR of the TCR CDR3. In TCRdb, the multiplex PCR reads were re-called with MiXCR into one record per CDR3 protein. In the table there are approximately 870,000 distinct CDR3 sequences, over 35% of which are singletons. Each diagnosis drew on symptoms, thyroxine, TRAb, thyroid ultrasound and orbital computed tomography findings. Trimming took off 2 bases at V and 7 bases at J, with 9 bases between the two ends. Germline CDR1 and CDR2: SEHNR and FQNEAQ (reference sequence). This CDR3 is built from 12 residues.

V usage is TRBV7-9 and J usage is TRBJ2-7; no definite D call. Sample: blood. This clonotype was sampled from a man younger than 35 with Graves' hyperthyroidism. CDR3 nucleotides: TGTGCCAGCAGCTTAATGACTGAAGAGCAGTACTTC. This gives the protein CASSLMTEEQYF.